This section outlines one T cell receptor beta chain sequence together with its context. The antigen is unknown. From germline, CDR1 is SQVTM and CDR2 ANQGSEA. Unmatched junction bases numbered 6, after V lost 6 bases and J lost 7 bases. This CDR3 contains 13 residues. The sample is drawn from a study of T cell responses to AZD1222 COVID-19 vaccine. Sequencing was performed with immunoSEQ multiplex PCR; in TCRdb, only in-frame clones are kept and a portion is missing. The table records tens of thousands of clones, under 95% of them present only once. Study observations and caveats: Repertoires were collected only later (after the peak T cell response had occurred). Spike as a whole was targeted by vaccine-associated CD4 TCRs, dominant at 160-218 and 743-854.

V gene TRBV29-1 combines with J gene TRBJ1-5; 10 bases align to TRBD1. This TCR derives from an adult in good health. Sequenced material: peripheral blood, taken on day 0 of MenACWY control vaccination. Here the CDR3 reads CSVGAGQGQPQHF. The CDR3, as DNA: TGCAGCGTAGGAGCGGGACAGGGGCAGCCCCAGCATTTT.